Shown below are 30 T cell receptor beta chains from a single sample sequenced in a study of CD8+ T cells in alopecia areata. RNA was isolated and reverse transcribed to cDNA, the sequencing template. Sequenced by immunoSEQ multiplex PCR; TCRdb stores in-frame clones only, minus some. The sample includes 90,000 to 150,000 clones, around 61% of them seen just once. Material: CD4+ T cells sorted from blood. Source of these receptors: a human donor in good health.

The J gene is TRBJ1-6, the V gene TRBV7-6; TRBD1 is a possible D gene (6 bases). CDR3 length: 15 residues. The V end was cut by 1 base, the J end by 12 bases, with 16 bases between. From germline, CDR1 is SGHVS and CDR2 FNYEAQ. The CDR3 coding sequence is TGTGCCAGCAGCTTAGGAGCGTTGGGGGCTGGACCCCTCCACTTT. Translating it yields CASSLGALGAGPLHF.

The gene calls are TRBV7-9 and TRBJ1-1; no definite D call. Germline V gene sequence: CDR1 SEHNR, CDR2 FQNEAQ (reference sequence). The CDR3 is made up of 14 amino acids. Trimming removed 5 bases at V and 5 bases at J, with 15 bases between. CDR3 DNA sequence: TGTGCCAGCAGCCCAAAGGACGGGAGGACTGAAGCTTTCTTT. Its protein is CASSPKDGRTEAFF. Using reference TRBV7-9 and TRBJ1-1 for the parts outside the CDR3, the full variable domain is DTGVSQNPRHKITKRGQNVTFRCDPISEHNRLYWYRQTLGQGPEFLTYFQNEAQLEKSRLLSDRFSAERPKGSFSTLEIQRTEQGDSAMYLCASSPKDGRTEAFFGQGTRLTVV.

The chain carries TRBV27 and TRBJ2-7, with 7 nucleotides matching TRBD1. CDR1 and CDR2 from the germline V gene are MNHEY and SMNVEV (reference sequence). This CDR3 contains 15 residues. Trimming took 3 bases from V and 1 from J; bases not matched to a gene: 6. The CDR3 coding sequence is TGTGCCAGCAGTTTCCACAGGGACAGTTCCTACGAGCAGTACTTC. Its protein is CASSFHRDSSYEQYF.

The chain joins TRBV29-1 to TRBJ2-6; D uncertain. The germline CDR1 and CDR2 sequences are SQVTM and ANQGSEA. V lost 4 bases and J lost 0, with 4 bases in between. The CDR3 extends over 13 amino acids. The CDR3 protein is CSVVRSGANVLTF. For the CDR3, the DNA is TGCAGCGTTGTTCGCTCTGGGGCCAACGTCCTGACTTTC.

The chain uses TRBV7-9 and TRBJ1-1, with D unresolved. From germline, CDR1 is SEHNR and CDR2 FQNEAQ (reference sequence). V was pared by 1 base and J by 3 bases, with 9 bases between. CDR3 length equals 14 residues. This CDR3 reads CASSLGGTYTEAFF. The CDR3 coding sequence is TGTGCCAGCAGCTTAGGGGGAACCTACACTGAAGCTTTCTTT.

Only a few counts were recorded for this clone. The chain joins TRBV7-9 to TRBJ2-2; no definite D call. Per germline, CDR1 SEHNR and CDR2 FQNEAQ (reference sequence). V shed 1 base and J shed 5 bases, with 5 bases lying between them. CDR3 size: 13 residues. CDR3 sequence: CASSLDRTGELFF. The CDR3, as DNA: TGTGCCAGCAGCTTAGACCGGACCGGGGAGCTGTTTTTT.

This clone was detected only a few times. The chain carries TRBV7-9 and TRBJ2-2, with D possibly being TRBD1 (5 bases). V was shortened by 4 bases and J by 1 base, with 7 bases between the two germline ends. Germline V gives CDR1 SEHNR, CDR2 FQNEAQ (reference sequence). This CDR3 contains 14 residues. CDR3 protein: CASSYQGNTGELFF. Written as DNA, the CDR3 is TGTGCCAGCAGCTACCAGGGGAACACCGGGGAGCTGTTTTTT.

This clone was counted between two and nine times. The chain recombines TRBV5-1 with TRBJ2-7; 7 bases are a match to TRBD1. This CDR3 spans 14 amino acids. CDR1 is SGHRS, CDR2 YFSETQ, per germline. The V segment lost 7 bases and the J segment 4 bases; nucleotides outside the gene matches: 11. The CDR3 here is CASGRTGPSYEQYF. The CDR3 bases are TGCGCCAGCGGACGGACAGGACCTTCGTACGAGCAGTACTTC.

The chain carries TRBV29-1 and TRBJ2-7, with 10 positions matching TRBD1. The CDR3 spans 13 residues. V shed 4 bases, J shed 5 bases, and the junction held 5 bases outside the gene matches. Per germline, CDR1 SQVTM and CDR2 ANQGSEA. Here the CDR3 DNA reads TGCAGCGTTGCCGGACAGGGGGTCAACGAGCAGTACTTC. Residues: CSVAGQGVNEQYF.

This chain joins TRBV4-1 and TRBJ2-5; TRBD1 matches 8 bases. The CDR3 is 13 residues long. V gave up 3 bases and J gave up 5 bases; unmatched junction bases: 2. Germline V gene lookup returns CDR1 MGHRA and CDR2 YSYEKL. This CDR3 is CASSQWTGETQYF. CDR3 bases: TGCGCCAGCAGCCAGTGGACAGGGGAGACCCAGTACTTC.

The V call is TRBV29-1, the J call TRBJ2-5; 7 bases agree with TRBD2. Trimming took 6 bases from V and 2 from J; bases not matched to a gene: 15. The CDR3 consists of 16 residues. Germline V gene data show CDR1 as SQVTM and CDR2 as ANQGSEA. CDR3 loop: CSVAPPQRGLQETQYF. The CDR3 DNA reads TGCAGCGTCGCACCGCCCCAGCGGGGCCTACAAGAGACCCAGTACTTC.

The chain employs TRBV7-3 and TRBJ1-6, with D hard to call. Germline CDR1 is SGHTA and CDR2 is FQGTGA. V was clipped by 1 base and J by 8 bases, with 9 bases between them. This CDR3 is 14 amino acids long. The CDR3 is CASSLNPGDSPLHF. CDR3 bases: TGTGCCAGCAGCTTAAATCCCGGGGATTCACCCCTCCACTTT.

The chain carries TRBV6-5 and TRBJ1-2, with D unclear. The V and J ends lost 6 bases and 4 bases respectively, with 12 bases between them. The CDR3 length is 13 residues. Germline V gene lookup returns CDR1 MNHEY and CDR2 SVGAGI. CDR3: CASSRITSYGYTF. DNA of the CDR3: TGTGCCAGCAGCCGAATTACCTCCTATGGCTACACCTTC.

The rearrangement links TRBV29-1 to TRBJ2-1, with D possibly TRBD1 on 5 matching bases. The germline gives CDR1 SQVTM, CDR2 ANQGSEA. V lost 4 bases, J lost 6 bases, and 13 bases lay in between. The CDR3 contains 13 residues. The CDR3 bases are TGCAGCGTTGTCCAGGGTGTTGTCAATGAGCAGTTCTTC. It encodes CSVVQGVVNEQFF.

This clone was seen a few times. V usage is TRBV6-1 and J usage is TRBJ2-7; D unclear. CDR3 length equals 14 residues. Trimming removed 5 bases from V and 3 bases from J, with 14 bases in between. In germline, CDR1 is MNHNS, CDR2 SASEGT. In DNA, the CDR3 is TGTGCCAGCAGTCCCCAAACCAGCAACTACGAGCAGTACTTC. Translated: CASSPQTSNYEQYF.

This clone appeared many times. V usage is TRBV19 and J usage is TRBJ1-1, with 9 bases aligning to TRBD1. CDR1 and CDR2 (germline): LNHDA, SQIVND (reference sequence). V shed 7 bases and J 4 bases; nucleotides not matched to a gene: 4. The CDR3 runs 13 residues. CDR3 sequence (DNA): TGTGCCAGTATACAGGGGGCGGGCACTGAAGCTTTCTTT. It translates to CASIQGAGTEAFF.

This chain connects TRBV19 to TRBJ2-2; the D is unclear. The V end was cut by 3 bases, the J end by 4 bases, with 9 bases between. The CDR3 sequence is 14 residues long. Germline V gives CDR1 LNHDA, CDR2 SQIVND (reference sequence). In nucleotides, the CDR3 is TGTGCCAGTAGTATTGTCCTGTCCACCGGGGAGCTGTTTTTT. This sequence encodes CASSIVLSTGELFF.

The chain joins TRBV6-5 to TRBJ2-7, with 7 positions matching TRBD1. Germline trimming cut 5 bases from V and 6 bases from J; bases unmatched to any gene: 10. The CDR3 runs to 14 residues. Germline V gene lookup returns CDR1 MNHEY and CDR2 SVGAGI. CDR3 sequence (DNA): TGTGCCAGCAGTCCGACAGGGTCTCGGGTCGAGCAGTACTTC. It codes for CASSPTGSRVEQYF.

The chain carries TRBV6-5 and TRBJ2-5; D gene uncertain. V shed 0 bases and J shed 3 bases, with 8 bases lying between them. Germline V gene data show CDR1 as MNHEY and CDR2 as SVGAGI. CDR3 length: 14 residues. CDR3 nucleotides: TGTGCCAGCAGTTACTCAGGACCAAAAGAGACCCAGTACTTC. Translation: CASSYSGPKETQYF.

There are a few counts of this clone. CDR3: CAWRGGPLNTEAFF. The CDR3 DNA reads as TGTGCCTGGAGAGGGGGGCCCTTGAACACTGAAGCTTTCTTT. This chain links TRBV30 with TRBJ1-1; a weak D match, TRBD1 (6 bases). This CDR3 region has 14 residues. Trimming removed 3 bases at V and 0 bases at J, with 11 bases between. Germline CDR1 is GTSNPN and CDR2 is SVGIG (reference sequence).

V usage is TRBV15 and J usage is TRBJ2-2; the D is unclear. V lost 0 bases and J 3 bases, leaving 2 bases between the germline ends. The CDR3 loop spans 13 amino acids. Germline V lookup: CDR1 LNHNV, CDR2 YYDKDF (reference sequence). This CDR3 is CATSRDHTGELFF. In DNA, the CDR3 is TGTGCCACCAGCAGAGATCACACCGGGGAGCTGTTTTTT.

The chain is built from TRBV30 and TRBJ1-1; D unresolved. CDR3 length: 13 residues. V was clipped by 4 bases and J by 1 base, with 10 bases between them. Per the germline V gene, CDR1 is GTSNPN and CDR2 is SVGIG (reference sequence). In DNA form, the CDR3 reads TGTGCCTGGATGGTCGGCGCGAACACTGAAGCTTTCTTT. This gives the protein CAWMVGANTEAFF.

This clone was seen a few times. The CDR3 loop reads CASSIDWSGEAFF. The CDR3 DNA is TGTGCCAGTAGTATAGATTGGAGCGGTGAAGCTTTCTTT. The chain is built from TRBV19 and TRBJ1-1; no definite D call. From germline, CDR1 is LNHDA and CDR2 SQIVND (reference sequence). The CDR3 length is 13 residues. Trimming took 0 bases from V and 7 from J, leaving 9 bases between them.

The chain's CDR3 is CASSSSGTGVIENGYTF. CDR3 DNA sequence: TGTGCCAGCAGCTCCTCCGGGACAGGGGTTATTGAAAATGGCTACACCTTC. V gene TRBV4-2 combines with J gene TRBJ1-2; 10 bases line up with TRBD1. CDR1 is LGHNA and CDR2 is YNFKEQ in the germline V gene. CDR3 size: 17 residues. The trim removed 5 bases at V and 6 bases at J, leaving 15 bases unmatched.

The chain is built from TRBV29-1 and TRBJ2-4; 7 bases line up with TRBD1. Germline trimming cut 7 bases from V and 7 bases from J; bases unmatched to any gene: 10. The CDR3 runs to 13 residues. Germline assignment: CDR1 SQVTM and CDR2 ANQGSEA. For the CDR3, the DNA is TGCAGCGCAAAGACAGGGTTGAGGAACATTCAGTACTTC. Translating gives CSAKTGLRNIQYF.

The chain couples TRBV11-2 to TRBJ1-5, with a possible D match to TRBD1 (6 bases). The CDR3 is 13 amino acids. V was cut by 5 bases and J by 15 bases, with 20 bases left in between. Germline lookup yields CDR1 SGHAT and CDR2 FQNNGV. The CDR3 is CASSPRGDIVPHF. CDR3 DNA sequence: TGTGCCAGCAGCCCCCGAGGGGACATCGTCCCGCATTTT.

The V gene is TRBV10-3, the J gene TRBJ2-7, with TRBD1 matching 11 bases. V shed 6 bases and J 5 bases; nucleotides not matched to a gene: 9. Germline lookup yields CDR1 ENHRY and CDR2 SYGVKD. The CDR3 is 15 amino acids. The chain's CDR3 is CAIRSADRGLDEQYF. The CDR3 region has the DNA TGTGCCATCAGGAGCGCGGACAGGGGGCTCGACGAGCAGTACTTC.

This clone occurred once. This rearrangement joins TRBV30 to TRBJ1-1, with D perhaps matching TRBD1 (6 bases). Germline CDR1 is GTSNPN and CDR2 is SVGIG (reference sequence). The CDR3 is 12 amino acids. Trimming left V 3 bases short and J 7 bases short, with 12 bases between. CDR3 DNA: TGTGCCTGGAGCCCCCAGGGGTATGAAGCTTTCTTT. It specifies CAWSPQGYEAFF.

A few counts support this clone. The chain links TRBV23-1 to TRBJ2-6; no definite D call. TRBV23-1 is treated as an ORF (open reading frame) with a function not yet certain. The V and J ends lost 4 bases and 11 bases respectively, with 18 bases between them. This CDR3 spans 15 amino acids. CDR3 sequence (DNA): TGCGCCAGCAGTCGTTGTGGGGTCTGCCTCCACGTCCTGACTTTC. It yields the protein CASSRCGVCLHVLTF.

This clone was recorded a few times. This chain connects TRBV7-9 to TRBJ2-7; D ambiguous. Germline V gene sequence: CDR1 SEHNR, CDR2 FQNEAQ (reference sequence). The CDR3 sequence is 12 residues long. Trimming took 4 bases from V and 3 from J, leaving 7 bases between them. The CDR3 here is CASSSNRYEQYF. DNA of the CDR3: TGTGCCAGCAGCTCTAACCGCTACGAGCAGTACTTC.